The 20 T cell receptor beta chains below come from one sample, sequenced in a study of blood T cell repertoires in COVID-19. Profiling relied on immunoSEQ multiplex PCR, and the TCRdb table lists in-frame clones only, not all of them. The sample includes about 280,000 clones, approximately 83% of them seen just once. Sequencing was done on a sample of peripheral blood. The receptors come from an older woman with acute or convalescent COVID-19.

The genes are TRBV28 and TRBJ1-2; D possibly corresponds to TRBD1 (6 bases). Germline loops: CDR1 MDHEN, CDR2 SYDVKM. CDR3 size: 13 residues. Trimming stripped 7 bases from V and 5 bases from J, with 14 bases between. Here the CDR3 reads CASKGGGVYGYTF. CDR3 in DNA: TGTGCCAGCAAGGGGGGAGGGGTTTATGGCTACACCTTC.

This chain uses TRBV6-5 with TRBJ1-2, with 12 bases identical to TRBD1. V lost 5 bases, J lost 5 bases, and 6 bases stayed unmatched. Germline CDR1 is MNHEY and CDR2 is SVGAGI. The CDR3 consists of 15 residues. The DNA of the CDR3 is TGTGCCAGCAGTCGCGGGACAGGGGGCGGGTATGGCTACACCTTC. Its translation is CASSRGTGGGYGYTF.

This clone was counted a few times. The J gene is TRBJ1-1, the V gene TRBV3-1 (or the pseudogene TRBV3-2); D remains unclear. Germline V gene lookup returns CDR1 LGHDT and CDR2 YNNKEL (reference sequence). V lost 4 bases, J lost 8 bases, and 11 bases lay in between. The CDR3 sequence is 12 residues long. CDR3 in DNA: TGTGCCAGCAGCCCCCTGGGGAGAGAAGCTTTCTTT. Protein sequence: CASSPLGREAFF.

CDR3 in amino acids: CASSEAGTGYEQYF. CDR3 DNA sequence: TGTGCCAGCAGTGAAGCGGGGACAGGGTACGAGCAGTACTTC. The chain links TRBV6-1 to TRBJ2-7, with 9 bases that match TRBD1. Germline V gene lookup returns CDR1 MNHNS and CDR2 SASEGT. The CDR3 has 14 amino acids. V was pared by 0 bases and J by 4 bases, with 1 base of the junction left unmatched.

The rearrangement joins TRBV18 to TRBJ1-5; possible D gene TRBD1, 5 bases. The CDR3 length is 16 residues. Trimming cost V 2 bases and J 7 bases, with 18 bases left between them. Germline V CDR1 and CDR2: KGHSH, LQKENI. The CDR3 DNA is TGTGCCAGCTCACCAGTGGGAGGGGCGCCCGTCCAGCCCCAGCATTTT. This translates into CASSPVGGAPVQPQHF.

The chain is built from TRBV7-8 and TRBJ2-6, with D possibly matching TRBD1 (5 bases). Germline CDR1 SGHVS, CDR2 FQNEAQ. V shed 2 bases and J shed 0 bases, with 20 bases lying between them. CDR3 size: 20 residues. CDR3 loop: CASSLTRPTGPNSGANVLTF. CDR3 sequence (DNA): TGTGCCAGCAGCTTAACCCGACCTACAGGCCCAAACTCTGGGGCCAACGTCCTGACTTTC.

This clone was seen more than once but under ten times. V and J are TRBV18 and TRBJ1-5, with TRBD1 as a possible D gene (6 bases). Trimming cost V 5 bases and J 4 bases, with 12 bases left between them. From germline, CDR1 is KGHSH and CDR2 LQKENI. The CDR3 runs to 14 residues. The CDR3 coding sequence is TGTGCCAGCTCAACTCTCCAGGGGAATCAGCCCCAGCATTTT. Its translation: CASSTLQGNQPQHF.

This clone showed up just a few times. The genes are TRBV5-4 and TRBJ1-3, with TRBD1 identical over 7 bases. Germline V CDR1 and CDR2: SGHNT, YYREEE (reference sequence). The trim removed 3 bases at V and 5 bases at J, leaving 2 bases unmatched. CDR3 length equals 13 residues. CDR3 loop: CASSSGGRNTIYF. CDR3 bases: TGTGCCAGCAGCTCAGGGGGGAGAAACACCATATATTTT. The variable domain in full, completed from reference TRBV5-4 and TRBJ1-3, reads ETGVTQSPTHLIKTRGQQVTLRCSSQSGHNTVSWYQQALGQGPQFIFQYYREEENGRGNFPPRFSGLQFPNYSSELNVNALELDDSALYLCASSSGGRNTIYFGEGSWLTVV.

The rearrangement links TRBV5-1 to TRBJ1-6; D gene unclear. Trimming removed 3 bases from V and 5 bases from J, with 6 bases in between. The CDR3 is 13 amino acids. Germline assignment: CDR1 SGHRS and CDR2 YFSETQ. For the CDR3, the DNA is TGCGCCAGCAGCTCGGGAAATAATTCACCCCTCCACTTT. Translating it yields CASSSGNNSPLHF.

In this sample, this clone turned up once. The J gene is TRBJ1-2, the V gene TRBV15; TRBD1 aligns across 7 bases. This CDR3 spans 13 amino acids. The germline V gene encodes CDR1 LNHNV and CDR2 YYDKDF (reference sequence). With 1 base clipped from V and 7 bases from J, the junction kept 3 bases outside the gene matches. CDR3 residues: CATSRGQGGGYTF. CDR3 bases: TGTGCCACCAGCAGAGGACAGGGAGGTGGCTACACCTTC.

As for this clone: The same CDR3 can be traced to other DNA sequences in this sample. The V gene is TRBV24-1, the J gene TRBJ2-1; possible D gene TRBD2, 6 bases. Germline assignment: CDR1 KGHDR and CDR2 SFDVKD. The CDR3 runs to 12 residues. V lost 8 bases to trimming and J lost 4 bases, with 8 bases between them. CDR3 region: CATKGTYNEQFF. CDR3 bases: TGTGCCACCAAGGGGACTTACAATGAGCAGTTCTTC.

J is TRBJ2-1 and V is TRBV6-4; weak D call: TRBD2 (6 bases). Looked up from germline, CDR1 is MRHNA and CDR2 is SNTAGT. There are 15 residues in the CDR3. Trimming left V 2 bases short and J 8 bases short, with 16 bases between. CDR3 sequence reads: CASSDGGGVVDEQFF. The CDR3 nucleotides read TGTGCCAGCAGTGACGGCGGAGGGGTTGTCGATGAGCAGTTCTTC.

The J gene is TRBJ2-2, the V gene TRBV2, with TRBD1 identical over 7 bases. This CDR3 is 17 amino acids long. J lost 0 bases, V lost 5 bases, and 9 bases had no gene match. CDR1 SNHLY and CDR2 FYNNEI come from the germline V gene. In DNA form, the CDR3 reads TGTGCCAGCAGTCCAACACCACAGGGGTCGAACACCGGGGAGCTGTTTTTT. Amino acid sequence: CASSPTPQGSNTGELFF.

This chain connects TRBV4-2 to TRBJ1-5; unclear D gene. V was trimmed by 0 bases and J by 4 bases, leaving 7 bases between them. The CDR3 extends over 14 amino acids. Germline CDR1 reads LGHNA; CDR2 reads YNFKEQ. As DNA, the CDR3 is TGTGCCAGCAGCCAAGATGAGACAAATCAGCCCCAGCATTTT. It codes for CASSQDETNQPQHF.

The rearrangement links TRBV20-1 to TRBJ1-5, with 8 bases aligning to TRBD1. Trimming took 3 bases from V and 2 from J; bases not matched to a gene: 12. This CDR3 comprises 17 residues. Germline-derived CDR1 and CDR2 are DFQATT and SNEGSKA (reference sequence). The CDR3 sequence: CSASFGAPGQGNQPQHF. CDR3 DNA: TGCAGTGCTAGTTTCGGCGCCCCGGGACAGGGCAATCAGCCCCAGCATTTT.

This chain links TRBV6-1 with TRBJ2-3; D might be TRBD2 (6 bases). Trimming removed 3 bases at V and 1 base at J, with 8 bases between. Germline CDR1 reads MNHNS; CDR2 reads SASEGT. CDR3 length: 14 residues. The CDR3 here is CASSEGGRTDTQYF. Written as DNA, the CDR3 is TGTGCCAGCAGTGAGGGAGGCCGCACAGATACGCAGTATTTT.

The chain links TRBV12-3 or TRBV12-4 to TRBJ1-2, with TRBD1 matching over 10 bases. The CDR3 spans 12 residues. V trimming: 6 bases; J trimming: 7 bases; junction bases outside the gene matches: 2. The CDR3 loop reads CASSRTGGGYTF. In DNA, the CDR3 is TGTGCCAGCAGCCGGACAGGGGGTGGCTACACCTTC.

The chain links TRBV3-1 (or the pseudogene TRBV3-2) to TRBJ2-7, with TRBD2 matching 8 bases. Losses at the gene ends were 4 bases for V and 3 bases for J; bases not matched to a gene: 8. The CDR3 spans 15 residues. From germline, CDR1 is LGHDT and CDR2 YNNKEL (reference sequence). CDR3: CASSLTAAGGYEQYF. In nucleotides, the CDR3 is TGTGCCAGCAGCCTAACCGCCGCGGGAGGCTACGAGCAGTACTTC.

Written as DNA, the CDR3 is TGTGCCAGCAGCGTAGCTCCGAGAGCCTGGACAGAGATCTATGGCTACACCTTC. This encodes CASSVAPRAWTEIYGYTF. The gene calls are TRBV9 and TRBJ1-2; a possible D gene is TRBD1 (6 bases). The CDR3 has 18 residues. Germline loops: CDR1 SGDLS, CDR2 YYNGEE. V lost 0 bases to trimming and J lost 4 bases, with 22 bases between them.

The rearrangement joins TRBV27 to TRBJ1-1; no firm D call. Germline values: CDR1 MNHEY, CDR2 SMNVEV (reference sequence). Trimming took 6 bases from V and 10 from J, leaving 18 bases between them. There are 13 residues in the CDR3. The CDR3 DNA reads TGTGCCAGCAGCCTAAGGTCGAGGGTGAGAGCTTTCTTT. Amino acids: CASSLRSRVRAFF.